This TCR beta chain was obtained from a study of human T cells and chemical hapten exposure (dated by TCRdb to the early 2020s). With regard to the full study: Libraries were combined into a pool for sequencing, and differences in TCR yield between samples came mainly from small differences in library volumes within the pool. This study followed changes in the peripheral blood TCR repertoire in vivo during primary and secondary sensitization of alopecia patients to the hapten diphenylcyclopropenone (DPC). Both TCR alpha and TCR beta chains were sequenced from each blood RNA sample. Overall results and qualifications from the work: No change with DPC sensitization was found in the number of TCRs above 1 in 1000 frequency, and no evidence of global repertoire structure alterations was found. After repeated subsampling, the strength of the expansion versus patch-test correlation and the threshold at which it became significant changed.

Libraries came from RACE. The reads were generated on a NextSeq 500. During library preparation, unique molecular identifiers were attached to individual cDNA molecules so that TCRs could be counted in a quantitative, reproducible way. For the original study's pipeline: The median number of TCRs per sample was approximately 96,000, ranging from roughly 23,224 to 700,000. V, J and CDR3 annotation of the TCR reads was performed with the Decombinator software suite. For PS versus PT1 abundance plots, all samples were subsampled to the same number of TCRs (28,000). TCRs were defined as expanded if absent before sensitization and observed at least eight times at the 2-week time point. The raw public data were reprocessed by TCRdb itself: fastp quality trimming at Q25, MiXCR clonotype calling, in-frame beta chains only. Rows are combined by CDR3 protein, so each entry shows the most common genes and DNA. What appears here as the V and J calls and clone size reflects TCRdb's work, not the paper's. This sample gives about 45,000 distinct CDR3 sequences in total; about 4.5% of them show up just once. The ten most abundant clones make up approximately 6.3% of the sample.

The time point label, read with the paper, signifies: healthy volunteer bleed at 2 weeks. Unfractionated whole blood was collected in Tempus Blood RNA tubes, and total RNA was extracted from that blood. As TCR sequencing controls, about five healthy volunteers were used, with blood taken at day 0, 2 weeks and 6 weeks. This clonotype was observed many times. Its antigen remains unidentified. Within one base of it there is no much larger clone, and no base qualities were kept. CDR1 is given as MDHEN and CDR2 as SYDVKM, both from the germline V gene. The trim is 8 bases for V and 0 bases for J, with a gap of 11 bases between the germline ends. The CDR3 sequence holds 14 residues, the cysteine and phenylalanine included. Only the CDR3 region is kept as DNA, spanning 42 bases read in frame from base 1.

The specimen was whole blood. The rearranged chain carries TRBV28 and TRBJ1-5; matching of 5 bases hints at TRBD1 as the D gene. The clonotype was recovered from a human donor in good health. Some clones in this sample may be carry-over from other donors' samples. Here the CDR3 is given as CASSGAVSNQPQHF. At the DNA level, the sequence is TGTGCCAGCTCTGGGGCCGTTAGCAATCAGCCCCAGCATTTT. Outside the CDR3, residues come from the reference TRBV28 and TRBJ1-5 proteins, so the full variable domain is: DVKVTQSSRYLVKRTGEKVFLECVQDMDHENMFWYRQDPGLGLRLIYFSYDVKMKEKGDIPEGYSVSREKKERFSLILESASTNQTSMYLCASSGAVSNQPQHFGDGTRLSIL.